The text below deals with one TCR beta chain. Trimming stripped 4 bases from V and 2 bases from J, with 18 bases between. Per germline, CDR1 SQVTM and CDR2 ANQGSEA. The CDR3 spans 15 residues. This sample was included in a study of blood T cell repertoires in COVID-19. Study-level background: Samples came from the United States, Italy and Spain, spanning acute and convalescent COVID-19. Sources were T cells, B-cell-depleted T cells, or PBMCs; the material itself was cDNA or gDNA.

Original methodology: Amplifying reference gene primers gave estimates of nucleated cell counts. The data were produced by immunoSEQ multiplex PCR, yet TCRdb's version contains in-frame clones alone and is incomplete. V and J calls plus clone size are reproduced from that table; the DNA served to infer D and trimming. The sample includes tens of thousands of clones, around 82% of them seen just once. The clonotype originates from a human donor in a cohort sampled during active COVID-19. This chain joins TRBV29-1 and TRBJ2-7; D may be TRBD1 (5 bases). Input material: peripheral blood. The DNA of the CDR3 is TGCAGCGTTGCATTCTCCGGCAGGGTAACCTACGAGCAGTACTTC. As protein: CSVAFSGRVTYEQYF.